Sequencing of this T cell receptor beta chain was carried out in a study of type 1 regulatory T cells. Study findings and constraints: Compared with non-type 1 regulatory T cells, type 1 regulatory T cells showed a more restricted TCR repertoire.

Comments on this clonotype: The antigen remains undetermined.

Trimming took 8 bases from V and 3 from J, leaving 19 bases between them. The CDR3 runs to 15 residues. In germline, CDR1 is SGHTA, CDR2 FQGNSA. TCRdb passed the reads through MiXCR, listing each CDR3 protein once. The profile shows fewer than 75,000 distinct CDR3 sequences, approximately 50% of them singletons. The sequence was obtained from a human donor in good health. The chain joins TRBV7-2 to TRBJ2-5; weak D call: TRBD2 (6 bases). Sequencing was carried out using cultured non-Tr1 T cells, either the whole culture or a sorted T cell fraction (not recorded which). CDR3 in amino acids: CASSFGGGGEETQYF. DNA for the CDR3: TGTGCCAGCTCGTTCGGGGGTGGTGGTGAAGAGACCCAGTACTTC.